This T cell receptor beta chain was identified in a study of shared clonotypes between healthy human individuals. The repertoire was sequenced with immunoSEQ multiplex PCR; TCRdb's copy has only in-frame clones and lacks some. The repertoire consists of around 1.6 million clones, with about 98% occurring once and the leading ten covering roughly 0.45%. CDR1 is SGHVS, CDR2 FQNEAQ, per germline. Trimming took 1 base from V and 2 from J, leaving 5 bases between them. The CDR3 covers 14 residues. This TCR was recovered from a man aged 30 to 39 in good health. The sequencing input was naive CD4+ T cells sorted from blood. Subset denoted: CD45RA+ positively selected. The chain joins TRBV7-8 to TRBJ2-2; no reliable D call. CDR3 loop: CASSLVVNTGELFF. DNA for the CDR3: TGTGCCAGCAGCTTAGTTGTTAACACCGGGGAGCTGTTTTTT.